This passage covers 14 T cell receptor beta chains from one sample sequenced in a study of blood T cells in healthy people across ages. A J-beta primer mix and a sample-barcoded 5' primer were used in a second PCR of roughly 6 to 12 cycles. TCRdb redid the calling of the 5' RACE reads with MiXCR, one entry per CDR3 protein. The sample lists over a million distinct CDR3 sequences, 25% occurring once. These data also formed part of another study, on T cells of mothers and their children.

Material for sequencing was blood. These receptors came from a girl aged 2 to 10 in good health.

This clonotype was observed a handful of times. The J gene is TRBJ1-3, the V gene TRBV19; D perhaps matches TRBD1 (5 bases). The CDR3 has 14 residues. V lost 8 bases, J lost 0 bases, and 11 bases lay in between. Germline CDR1 LNHDA, CDR2 SQIVND (reference sequence). The CDR3 sequence is CASLDRTSGNTIYF. The CDR3 region has the DNA TGTGCCAGTCTCGACAGAACCTCTGGAAACACCATATATTTT.

The chain combines TRBV29-1 with TRBJ1-1, with 10 positions matching TRBD1. The CDR3 contains 13 residues. With 4 bases clipped from V and 6 bases from J, the junction kept 5 bases outside the gene matches. Germline CDR1 is SQVTM and CDR2 is ANQGSEA. CDR3 sequence reads: CSVARDRGAEAFF. The CDR3 region has the DNA TGCAGCGTTGCCCGGGACAGGGGAGCTGAAGCTTTCTTT.

The rearrangement links TRBV5-1 to TRBJ2-5; D ambiguous. The CDR3 length is 17 residues. The germline CDR1 and CDR2 sequences are SGHRS and YFSETQ. V gave up 4 bases and J gave up 5 bases, with 24 bases separating them. The CDR3 DNA reads TGCGCCAGCAGCGACCCCGAGAGGATAGCATCTGCGGAGACCCAGTACTTC. Amino acid sequence: CASSDPERIASAETQYF.

In nucleotides, the CDR3 is TGTGCCAGCAGTTCCATCCCACTAGCGGGGGACACAGATACGCAGTATTTT. This translates into CASSSIPLAGDTDTQYF. The chain links TRBV28 to TRBJ2-3, with 11 bases identical to TRBD2. Germline CDR1 and CDR2: MDHEN and SYDVKM. The CDR3 consists of 17 residues. Unmatched junction bases numbered 8, after V lost 4 bases and J lost 2 bases. The whole variable domain, remainder taken from reference TRBV28 and TRBJ2-3, is DVKVTQSSRYLVKRTGEKVFLECVQDMDHENMFWYRQDPGLGLRLIYFSYDVKMKEKGDIPEGYSVSREKKERFSLILESASTNQTSMYLCASSSIPLAGDTDTQYFGPGTRLTVL.

Turning to this clonotype: A read error may produce the germline difference seen at one junction end. The chain has TRBV29-1 and TRBJ2-1, with D maybe TRBD2 (6 bases). Germline V CDR1 and CDR2: SQVTM, ANQGSEA. This CDR3 comprises 13 residues. CDR3 amino acids: CSVVGGGQETHYF. The CDR3 DNA reads as TGCAGCGTTGTCGGGGGTGGCCAAGAGACCCACTACTTC.

This clonotype was seen a handful of times. The genes are TRBV29-1 and TRBJ1-2; possible D gene TRBD1, 5 bases. The germline CDR1 and CDR2 sequences are SQVTM and ANQGSEA. V lost 4 bases, J lost 4 bases, and 16 bases lay in between. The length of the CDR3 is 14 residues. This CDR3 reads CSVAQGEGFYGYTF. In DNA form, the CDR3 reads TGCAGCGTTGCCCAGGGTGAGGGGTTCTATGGCTACACCTTC.

The table lists this clonotype with a few counts. The chain links TRBV29-1 to TRBJ2-1, with D perhaps matching TRBD2 (6 bases). Germline CDR1 is SQVTM and CDR2 is ANQGSEA. This CDR3 contains 11 residues. Deletions cut 7 bases from V and 8 bases from J, with 12 bases between. The CDR3 region has the DNA TGCAGCGCCGGGGGACCCGATGAGCAGTTCTTC. Its protein product is CSAGGPDEQFF.

Of note for this clonotype: At one end, the junction sequence differs from germline, possibly due to a read error. The rearrangement links TRBV9 to TRBJ2-7; D might be TRBD2 (6 bases). The CDR3 runs 15 residues. The germline V gene has CDR1 SGDLS and CDR2 YYNGEE. CDR3 sequence reads: CASSVSAGLHYEQYF. DNA for the CDR3: TGCGCCAGCAGCGTGTCGGCGGGATTACACTACGAGCAGTACTTC.

This sequence joins TRBV7-9 and TRBJ1-4, with D unclear. The V end was cut by 5 bases, the J end by 6 bases, with 13 bases between. Germline V gene data show CDR1 as SEHNR and CDR2 as FQNEAQ (reference sequence). This CDR3 has 14 residues. CDR3 nucleotides: TGTGCCAGCAGCCCGCTGCGCGGAGATGAAAAACTGTTTTTT. Translating gives CASSPLRGDEKLFF. The full variable domain, its missing parts supplied by reference TRBV7-9 and TRBJ1-4, is DTGVSQNPRHKITKRGQNVTFRCDPISEHNRLYWYRQTLGQGPEFLTYFQNEAQLEKSRLLSDRFSAERPKGSFSTLEIQRTEQGDSAMYLCASSPLRGDEKLFFGSGTQLSVL.

The chain couples TRBV3-1 to TRBJ1-2; D gene uncertain. With 0 bases removed from V and 4 bases from J, the gap between germline ends came to 6 bases. Germline lookup yields CDR1 LGHDT and CDR2 YNNKEL (reference sequence). This CDR3 is 13 amino acids long. The CDR3 protein is CASSQDHSYGYTF. For the CDR3, the DNA is TGTGCCAGCAGCCAAGACCACTCCTATGGCTACACCTTC.

The rearrangement uses TRBV29-1 and TRBJ2-3, with D perhaps matching TRBD1 (6 bases). V was shortened by 7 bases and J by 2 bases, with 7 bases between the two germline ends. Germline V gene lookup returns CDR1 SQVTM and CDR2 ANQGSEA. The CDR3 is 11 amino acids. For the CDR3, the DNA is TGCAGCGACAGGGTCACAGATACGCAGTATTTT. It is translated as CSDRVTDTQYF.

Only a few counts were recorded for this clonotype. V usage is TRBV20-1 and J usage is TRBJ2-1; 7 bases are a match to TRBD1. Germline values: CDR1 DFQATT, CDR2 SNEGSKA (reference sequence). The CDR3 length is 13 residues. J was trimmed by 4 bases and V by 6 bases; bases with no gene match: 6. The CDR3 is CSASRDSYNEQFF. DNA for the CDR3: TGCAGTGCCAGCCGGGACAGTTACAATGAGCAGTTCTTC.

This clonotype was found a few times. V is TRBV7-9 and J is TRBJ2-5; D is tentatively TRBD1 or TRBD2 (5 bases each). CDR3 length equals 15 residues. V gave up 5 bases and J gave up 5 bases, with 18 bases separating them. Germline lookup yields CDR1 SEHNR and CDR2 FQNEAQ (reference sequence). The chain's CDR3 is CASSRERGVRETQYF. In nucleotides, the CDR3 is TGTGCCAGCAGCCGAGAACGAGGGGTTAGGGAGACCCAGTACTTC.

In DNA, the CDR3 is TGTGCCAGCAGCTTAGACGATCAAGCGGGAACCCAAGAGACCCAGTACTTC. This sequence encodes CASSLDDQAGTQETQYF. The rearrangement uses TRBV11-2 and TRBJ2-5, with 7 bases identical to TRBD2. The V gene end was trimmed by 0 bases and the J gene end by 1 base; junction bases not matched to a gene: 8. CDR3 length equals 17 residues. From germline, CDR1 is SGHAT and CDR2 FQNNGV.